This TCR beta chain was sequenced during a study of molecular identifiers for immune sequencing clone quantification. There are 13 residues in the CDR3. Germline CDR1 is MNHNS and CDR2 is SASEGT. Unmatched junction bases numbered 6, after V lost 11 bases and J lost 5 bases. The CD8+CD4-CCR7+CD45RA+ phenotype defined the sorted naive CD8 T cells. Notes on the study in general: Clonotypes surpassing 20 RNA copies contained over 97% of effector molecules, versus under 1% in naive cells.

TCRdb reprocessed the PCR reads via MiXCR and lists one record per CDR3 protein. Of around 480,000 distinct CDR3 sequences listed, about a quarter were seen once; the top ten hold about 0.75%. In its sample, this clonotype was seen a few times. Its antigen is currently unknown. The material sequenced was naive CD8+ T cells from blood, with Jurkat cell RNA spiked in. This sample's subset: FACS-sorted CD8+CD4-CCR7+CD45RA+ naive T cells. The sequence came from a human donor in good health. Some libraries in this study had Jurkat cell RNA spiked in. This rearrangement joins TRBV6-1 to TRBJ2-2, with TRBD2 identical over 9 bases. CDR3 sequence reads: CASGTSLTGELFF. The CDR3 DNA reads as TGTGCCTCCGGGACTAGCCTAACCGGGGAGCTGTTTTTT.